This TCR beta chain is from a study of cytomegalovirus exposure and HLA in healthy donors. About the research overall: Of the donors genotyped, 398 in all, 75% to 85% fell in the Caucasian-associated ancestry cluster.

Findings and caveats of the study: CMV serostatus was the only immune exposure information that was available.

A remark on this clone: The target antigen is unknown.

V lost 3 bases and J lost 1, with 12 bases in between. CDR1 is LNHDA, CDR2 SQIVND, per germline (reference sequence). CDR3 length: 15 amino acids. The study ran its PCR with 60 Vbeta and 13 Jbeta primers. Here immunoSEQ multiplex PCR was the method, and the copy in TCRdb shows in-frame clones only, minus some. Here the sample spans 100,000 to 120,000 clones, around 73% being singletons. Regarding donors, all were healthy bone marrow donors. Material: PBMCs. This sequence originates from a man aged 30-40 years in good health and CMV-seronegative. This chain uses TRBV19 with TRBJ1-1; D remains unclear. The CDR3: CASSIPTVKNTEAFF. The CDR3 coding sequence is TGTGCCAGTAGTATCCCCACAGTAAAGAACACTGAAGCTTTCTTT. The variable domain in full, with the rest retrieved from reference TRBV19 and TRBJ1-1, is DGGITQSPKYLFRKEGQNVTLSCEQNLNHDAMYWYRQDPGQGLRLIYYSQIVNDFQKGDIAEGYSVSREKKESFPLTVTSAQKNPTAFYLCASSIPTVKNTEAFFGQGTRLTVV.